These 32 T cell receptor beta chains were all obtained from the same sample, sequenced in a study of vaccination and CD4 T cells after COVID-19. Oncomine TCR Beta short-read sequencing was applied to DNA from cultured CD4+ T cells. TCRdb ran MiXCR on the PCR reads and lists one entry per CDR3 protein. The sample yields approximately 15,000 distinct CDR3 sequences, approximately 40% seen once. The treatment: roughly ten-day PBMC culture with coronavirus spike peptide pools or control peptides (ViraFEST assay). Antigens of these TCRs are unknown. The specimen was CD4+ T cells from blood, cultured in vitro, collected before SARS-CoV-2 vaccination. Source of these receptors: a human donor who received a COVID-19 vaccine.

This clonotype was seen a few times. The chain combines TRBV20-1 with TRBJ2-1; the D gene is possibly TRBD2 (6 bases). The CDR3 has 15 amino acids. Per germline, CDR1 DFQATT and CDR2 SNEGSKA (reference sequence). V lost 6 bases to trimming and J lost 0 bases, with 15 bases between them. The CDR3 DNA is TGCAGTGCGGAGCGGGCCTTAAGCTCCTACAATGAGCAGTTCTTC. Its protein product is CSAERALSSYNEQFF.

This clonotype was seen a handful of times. The V and J genes are TRBV30 and TRBJ1-1; a weak D match, TRBD1 (6 bases). The germline CDR1 and CDR2 sequences are GTSNPN and SVGIG (reference sequence). V was shortened by 0 bases and J by 4 bases, with 12 bases between the two germline ends. This CDR3 spans 14 amino acids. In DNA form, the CDR3 reads TGTGCCTGGAGTGTAGGGCAGGGGACCACTGAAGCTTTCTTT. Translating it yields CAWSVGQGTTEAFF.

The chain is built from TRBV10-2 and TRBJ2-7; tentatively, D is TRBD2 (6 bases). CDR1 and CDR2 from the germline V gene are WSHSY and SAAADI. With 2 bases removed from V and 1 base from J, the gap between germline ends came to 9 bases. This CDR3 has 14 residues. The CDR3 DNA follows: TGCGCCAGCAGTGAGAGGAGGGAGTCCTACGAGCAGTACTTC. Its translation is CASSERRESYEQYF.

This chain joins TRBV19 and TRBJ1-1; unclear D gene. The germline CDR1 and CDR2 sequences are LNHDA and SQIVND (reference sequence). The CDR3 is made up of 13 amino acids. Deletions cut 8 bases from V and 2 bases from J, with 12 bases between. This CDR3 is CASRAVGNTEAFF. CDR3 in DNA: TGTGCCAGTCGTGCCGTCGGAAACACTGAAGCTTTCTTT.

The chain has TRBV18 and TRBJ1-2; 7 bases are shared with TRBD1. Trimming at V came to 5 bases and at J to 2 bases, leaving 14 bases not matched to a gene. The CDR3 runs to 17 residues. Germline CDR1 reads KGHSH; CDR2 reads LQKENI. The CDR3 is CASSITLQGSANYGYTF. Here the CDR3 DNA reads TGTGCCAGCTCAATAACTCTACAGGGGAGCGCGAACTATGGCTACACCTTC. Full variable domain (remainder filled in from reference TRBV18 and TRBJ1-2): NAGVMQNPRHLVRRRGQEARLRCSPMKGHSHVYWYRQLPEEGLKFMVYLQKENIIDESGMPKERFSAEFPKEGPSILRIQQVVRGDSAAYFCASSITLQGSANYGYTFGSGTRLTVV.

This clonotype was observed a few times. This rearrangement joins TRBV2 to TRBJ1-5, with D perhaps matching TRBD1 (5 bases). The CDR3 has 13 residues. Germline CDR1 reads SNHLY; CDR2 reads FYNNEI. V was trimmed by 4 bases and J by 3 bases, leaving 7 bases between them. The CDR3 coding sequence is TGTGCCAGCAGTGGACAGAACAATCAGCCCCAGCATTTT. Encoded protein: CASSGQNNQPQHF. The full variable domain, in which reference TRBV2 and TRBJ1-5 provide the parts outside the CDR3, is EPEVTQTPSHQVTQMGQEVILRCVPISNHLYFYWYRQILGQKVEFLVSFYNNEISEKSEIFDDQFSVERPDGSNFTLKIRSTKLEDSAMYFCASSGQNNQPQHFGDGTRLSIL.

The rearrangement links TRBV12-3 or TRBV12-4 to TRBJ1-1; perhaps TRBD1 as D (5 bases). The V gene lost 7 bases and the J gene lost 4 bases, with 7 bases spanning the gap. The CDR3 is 11 amino acids. This CDR3 is CASMGVTEAFF. Written as DNA, the CDR3 is TGTGCCAGCATGGGGGTCACTGAAGCTTTCTTT.

In DNA, the CDR3 is TGTGCCAGCAGCAGAAACTCGTTGCGGGCCGTAGATACGCAGTATTTT. It translates to CASSRNSLRAVDTQYF. The V gene is TRBV11-3, the J gene TRBJ2-3, with D possibly TRBD2 on 5 matching bases. CDR3 size: 16 residues. V lost 5 bases to trimming and J lost 5 bases, with 20 bases between them. CDR1 is SGHNT, CDR2 YENEEA, per germline.

This clonotype appeared a few times. This chain connects TRBV2 to TRBJ1-2, with 9 nucleotides matching TRBD1. Trimming removed 7 bases from V and 8 bases from J; junction bases left unmatched: 8. The CDR3 is made up of 13 amino acids. The germline CDR1 and CDR2 sequences are SNHLY and FYNNEI. Written as DNA, the CDR3 is TGTGCCAGCACTGAGACAGGGGGTGGCGGCTACACCTTC. Translated: CASTETGGGGYTF.

This chain uses TRBV10-3 with TRBJ1-2; D gene ambiguous. Germline lookup yields CDR1 ENHRY and CDR2 SYGVKD. V was cut by 4 bases and J by 4 bases, with 10 bases left in between. This CDR3 has 13 amino acids. CDR3 nucleotides: TGTGCCATCAGTGGGGTACAGACCTATGGCTACACCTTC. Its protein product is CAISGVQTYGYTF.

This clonotype was observed a single time. For the CDR3, the DNA is TGTGCCACCAGTGCCTCGGGGCTAGGACAGGGGAACACCGGGGAGCTGTTTTTT. Its protein is CATSASGLGQGNTGELFF. The chain has TRBV24-1 and TRBJ2-2; 8 nucleotides line up with TRBD1. The germline V gene has CDR1 KGHDR and CDR2 SFDVKD. V lost 5 bases, J lost 1 base, and 11 bases stayed unmatched. The CDR3 consists of 18 residues.

The V gene is TRBV2, the J gene TRBJ1-2; possible D gene TRBD1, 5 bases. The V end lost 6 bases, the J end lost 2 bases, and 10 bases lay between the germline ends. This CDR3 contains 13 residues. Germline loops: CDR1 SNHLY, CDR2 FYNNEI. The CDR3 DNA follows: TGTGCCAGCAGGGGACTCGCAAACTATGGCTACACCTTC. It encodes CASRGLANYGYTF.

This clonotype has a handful of counts. The genes are TRBV24-1 and TRBJ1-5, with D perhaps TRBD1 (6 bases). The CDR3 is 14 amino acids. Trimming pared 9 bases from V and 2 bases from J, leaving 13 bases between. In germline, CDR1 is KGHDR, CDR2 SFDVKD. The CDR3 protein is CATGTGRRNQPQHF. CDR3 DNA: TGTGCCACCGGAACAGGGAGGCGCAATCAGCCCCAGCATTTT.

This clonotype was seen only a few times. The chain links TRBV6-1 to TRBJ2-4, with D tentatively TRBD1 (5 bases). V was shortened by 10 bases and J by 1 base, with 11 bases between the two germline ends. The CDR3 spans 13 residues. CDR1 and CDR2 (germline): MNHNS, SASEGT. CDR3 sequence reads: CAKDKFAKNIQYF. The CDR3 bases are TGTGCCAAGGACAAGTTCGCCAAAAACATTCAGTACTTC.

The rearrangement links TRBV5-1 to TRBJ1-1, with D possibly matching TRBD1 (5 bases). V was clipped by 0 bases and J by 1 base, with 7 bases between them. In germline, CDR1 is SGHRS, CDR2 YFSETQ. This CDR3 spans 14 amino acids. The CDR3 DNA reads TGCGCCAGCAGCTTGGGGACAACGAACACTGAAGCTTTCTTT. It yields the protein CASSLGTTNTEAFF.

The CDR3 DNA follows: TGCAGTGCTAGCTCCGGGCTAAGCGGGGGGGCCTCGGATACGCAGTATTTT. Its translation is CSASSGLSGGASDTQYF. The genes are TRBV20-1 and TRBJ2-3, with TRBD2 matching over 10 bases. After removal of 3 bases from V and 6 bases from J, the junction contained 15 bases not matched to a gene. Germline V gene sequence: CDR1 DFQATT, CDR2 SNEGSKA (reference sequence). The CDR3 runs 17 residues.

DNA for the CDR3: TGTGCCAGCAGCAGAGGGACTAGCGGGGGGGCCGGCCACAATGAGCAGTTCTTC. Translating it yields CASSRGTSGGAGHNEQFF. The chain recombines TRBV6-1 with TRBJ2-1, with 16 positions matching TRBD2. With V trimmed by 6 bases and J by 5 bases, 10 bases remained unmatched. Germline CDR1 and CDR2: MNHNS and SASEGT. The CDR3 has 18 residues.

This clonotype has a handful of counts. This chain links TRBV7-7 with TRBJ2-3; TRBD2 matches 8 bases. Germline CDR1 is SSHAT and CDR2 is FNYEAQ (reference sequence). V dropped 9 bases and J dropped 3; count of bases not matched to a gene: 5. The CDR3 length is 13 residues. CDR3 sequence reads: CASSGTVTDTQYF. The CDR3 bases are TGTGCCAGTAGCGGGACGGTTACAGATACGCAGTATTTT. The entire variable domain, with the rest obtained from reference TRBV7-7 and TRBJ2-3, is as follows: GAGVSQSPRYKVTKRGQDVTLRCDPISSHATLYWYQQALGQGPEFLTYFNYEAQPDKSGLPSDRFSAERPEGSISTLTIQRTEQRDSAMYRCASSGTVTDTQYFGPGTRLTVL.

CDR3 region: CASSLERGNSPLHF. CDR3 nucleotides: TGTGCCAGCAGCTTGGAGAGGGGGAATTCACCCCTCCACTTT. V gene TRBV5-4 combines with J gene TRBJ1-6; TRBD1 might be the D (6 bases). The CDR3 spans 14 residues. Per germline, CDR1 SGHNT and CDR2 YYREEE (reference sequence). Trimming cost V 0 bases and J 7 bases, with 8 bases left between them.

This clonotype was seen only a few times. The J gene is TRBJ2-5, the V gene TRBV6-1; maybe TRBD2 (5 bases). Trimming took off 8 bases at V and 9 bases at J, with 7 bases between the two ends. Germline CDR1 is MNHNS and CDR2 is SASEGT. CDR3 length: 9 residues. The CDR3 is CASRGAQYF. The CDR3 DNA is TGTGCCAGCCGGGGAGCCCAGTACTTC.

The J gene is TRBJ1-5, the V gene TRBV6-1; D ambiguous. Germline CDR1 MNHNS, CDR2 SASEGT. This CDR3 has 13 residues. Trimming pared 0 bases from V and 9 bases from J, leaving 9 bases between. CDR3 in DNA: TGTGCCAGCAGTGAAGCGGCGTCGAGGCCCCAGCATTTT. This gives the protein CASSEAASRPQHF.

The V and J genes are TRBV6-5 and TRBJ1-6, with 7 bases that match TRBD1. The junction had 4 bases not matched to a gene; V was cut back by 4 bases and J by 1 base. CDR1 MNHEY and CDR2 SVGAGI come from the germline V gene. The CDR3 length is 16 residues. CDR3 DNA sequence: TGTGCCAGCAGTTCGAGACAGGGATCCTATAATTCACCCCTCCACTTT. Protein sequence: CASSSRQGSYNSPLHF.

This clonotype was seen more than once but under ten times. This chain links TRBV7-8 with TRBJ2-5; 9 nucleotides agree with TRBD2. V was clipped by 0 bases and J by 5 bases; unmatched bases: 13. Germline CDR1 reads SGHVS; CDR2 reads FQNEAQ. The CDR3 is made up of 18 amino acids. CDR3 DNA: TGTGCCAGCAGCTTAGCGAGGGCTAGCGGGGCCCTCGGTGAGACCCAGTACTTC. It yields the protein CASSLARASGALGETQYF.

The V call is TRBV6-1, the J call TRBJ2-6; TRBD2 aligns across 15 bases. Per germline, CDR1 MNHNS and CDR2 SASEGT. Losses at the gene ends were 5 bases for V and 2 bases for J; bases not matched to a gene: 4. CDR3 size: 18 residues. The CDR3 DNA is TGTGCCAGCAGTCAAAGGACTAGCGGGGGGGCTGGGGCCAACGTCCTGACTTTC. This translates into CASSQRTSGGAGANVLTF.

V is TRBV27 and J is TRBJ1-5, with 10 positions matching TRBD1. This CDR3 is built from 15 residues. Losses at the gene ends were 8 bases for V and 2 bases for J; bases not matched to a gene: 6. Germline CDR1 and CDR2: MNHEY and SMNVEV (reference sequence). The CDR3 loop reads CASGSTGGGNQPQHF. CDR3 nucleotides: TGTGCCAGCGGATCGACAGGGGGCGGCAATCAGCCCCAGCATTTT.

This chain links TRBV30 with TRBJ2-2; 7 nucleotides agree with TRBD1. The CDR3 length is 16 residues. CDR1 is GTSNPN, CDR2 SVGIG, per germline (reference sequence). Trimming cost V 0 bases and J 4 bases; bases outside gene matches: 8. The CDR3 DNA is TGTGCCTGGAGTGTCAGAGGGGGCTTTGGCACCGGGGAGCTGTTTTTT. Its translation: CAWSVRGGFGTGELFF.

The chain uses TRBV12-3 or TRBV12-4 and TRBJ2-7, with D maybe TRBD2 (6 bases). The CDR3 is 14 residues long. V lost 3 bases and J 3 bases, leaving 12 bases between the germline ends. In nucleotides, the CDR3 is TGTGCCAGCAGTTTTGGGGGGAACCTCTACGAGCAGTACTTC. It yields the protein CASSFGGNLYEQYF.

This clonotype has more than one count but fewer than ten. V is TRBV6-1 and J is TRBJ2-1; TRBD1 matches 7 bases. The J segment lost 6 bases and the V segment lost 10 bases, leaving 3 bases of the junction unmatched. Per germline, CDR1 MNHNS and CDR2 SASEGT. CDR3 length: 11 amino acids. CDR3 region: CATGTVNEQFF. CDR3 coding DNA: TGTGCCACCGGGACAGTCAATGAGCAGTTCTTC.

This chain uses TRBV19 with TRBJ2-1; tentatively, D is TRBD2 (6 bases). V was trimmed by 5 bases and J by 2 bases, leaving 10 bases between them. The CDR3 is 14 residues long. CDR1 and CDR2 from the germline V gene are LNHDA and SQIVND (reference sequence). In DNA form, the CDR3 reads TGTGCCAGTAGTGCCGGGACTCCCTACAATGAGCAGTTCTTC. It codes for CASSAGTPYNEQFF.

V and J are TRBV20-1 and TRBJ2-5; 15 bases fit TRBD2. Germline V gene lookup returns CDR1 DFQATT and CDR2 SNEGSKA (reference sequence). The V gene end was trimmed by 1 base and the J gene end by 10 bases; junction bases not matched to a gene: 1. The CDR3 runs 13 residues. The CDR3 spells CSARGGLAGGQYF. CDR3 nucleotide sequence: TGCAGTGCTAGAGGGGGACTAGCGGGGGGCCAGTACTTC.

This clonotype appeared a few times. V usage is TRBV6-1 and J usage is TRBJ2-1; D is unclear. The end of the DNA is better explained by TRBJ2-7, so the J call may be wrong. The germline V gene has CDR1 MNHNS and CDR2 SASEGT. There are 11 residues in the CDR3. The CDR3 DNA is TGTGCCAGCAGTGAAGCATGGGAGCAGTACTTC. As protein: CASSEAWEQYF.

This clonotype occurred once. The chain links TRBV5-5 to TRBJ2-1, with 9 bases aligning to TRBD1. This CDR3 region has 13 residues. CDR1 is SGHKS, CDR2 YYEKEE, per germline (reference sequence). The V segment lost 4 bases and the J segment 14 bases; nucleotides outside the gene matches: 10. CDR3 residues: CASSPLGDRAEFF. In DNA, the CDR3 is TGTGCCAGCAGCCCCCTGGGGGACAGGGCTGAGTTCTTC.